A selection of T cell receptor beta chains follows, all from one sample in a study of cytomegalovirus exposure and HLA in healthy donors. The data were produced by immunoSEQ multiplex PCR, yet TCRdb's version contains in-frame clones alone and is incomplete. The sample lists 95,000 to 100,000 clones; roughly 76% were seen once. The sequenced material came from PBMCs. The receptors stem from a man in his forties in good health and CMV-seronegative. Both conserved end residues are part of each CDR3. D genes are given only for firm matches. Rows may omit the clone size; those that give it use once, few, many or a size class.

clone size	D gene	V gene	J gene	CDR3 DNA	CDR3 protein
.	.	TRBV6-6	TRBJ1-2	TGTGCCAGCAGTTACTCTAGGACAGCTACTAACTATGGCTACACCTTC	CASSYSRTATNYGYTF
.	.	TRBV18	TRBJ2-3	TGTGCCAGCTCACCACGGGCGGGGAACACAGATACGCAGTATTTT	CASSPRAGNTDTQYF
.	.	TRBV27	TRBJ2-7	TGTGCCAGCAGTTGGGCTAGCAGATTCTACGAGCAGTACTTC	CASSWASRFYEQYF
.	.	TRBV6-5	TRBJ1-5	TGTGCCAGCAGTGACAACCATGTCAATCAGCCCCAGCATTTT	CASSDNHVNQPQHF
.	TRBD1	TRBV4-2	TRBJ1-4	TGTGCCAGCAGCCAAGATAATTGGGACAGATATGAAAAACTGTTTTTT	CASSQDNWDRYEKLFF
once	.	TRBV4-3	TRBJ1-3	TGCGCCAGCAGCCAAGATGCGACAGCTGGAAACACCATATATTTT	CASSQDATAGNTIYF
.	.	TRBV19	TRBJ2-7	TGTGCCAGTGGTATAGAGGCAACCTACGAGCAGTACTTC	CASGIEATYEQYF
.	TRBD1	TRBV19	TRBJ1-5	TGTGCCATTAACACAGGGGATCAGCCCCAGCATTTT	CAINTGDQPQHF
.	.	TRBV5-8	TRBJ1-5	TGTGCCAGCAGCTTGGCCAGGGATAGCAATCAGCCCCAGCATTTT	CASSLARDSNQPQHF
.	TRBD1	TRBV11-2	TRBJ2-4	TGTGCCAGCAGCCTATACTCGACAGGGGAAGGGAAAAACATTCAGTACTTC	CASSLYSTGEGKNIQYF
.	TRBD1	TRBV5-8	TRBJ2-7	TGTGCCAGCAGAAGTATTCCGGGACAGGCTAGCTCCTACGAGCAGTACTTC	CASRSIPGQASSYEQYF
.	.	TRBV30	TRBJ2-3	TGTGCCTGGAGTGTATCTTATGAGGATACGCAGTATTTT	CAWSVSYEDTQYF
.	TRBD1	TRBV7-8	TRBJ2-3	TGTGCCAGCAGCTTAGTGGGACAGGGCTTGGATACGCAGTATTTT	CASSLVGQGLDTQYF
few	.	TRBV28	TRBJ1-4	TGTGCCAGCAGTTCCCCTCCCGTATACAGGCAGGGGTCCCCCTACCCTAATGAAAAACTGTTTTTT	CASSSPPVYRQGSPYPNEKLFF
.	.	TRBV30	TRBJ2-3	TGTGCCTGGAGTTTCGGCGGCTCAATCCGCCCGTTGGATACGCAGTATTTT	CAWSFGGSIRPLDTQYF
.	.	TRBV19	TRBJ2-7	TGTGCCAGTAGTATGGCAACCGGGACACCCTACGAGCAGTACTTC	CASSMATGTPYEQYF
.	.	TRBV6-5	TRBJ1-2	TGTGCCAGCAAAACGAGGGTCGGGGTGGATGGCTACACCTTC	CASKTRVGVDGYTF
.	TRBD2	TRBV4-3	TRBJ2-2	TGCGCCAGCCGTGCCGGCGGGGGGGCCGGTCACACCGGGGAGCTGTTTTTT	CASRAGGGAGHTGELFF
once	TRBD1	TRBV2	TRBJ2-2	TGTGCCAGCAGTCTACAGGGCGGACAGGGGGGCACCGGGGAGCTGTTTTTT	CASSLQGGQGGTGELFF
.	.	TRBV9	TRBJ2-3	TGTGCCAGCAGCGCCGAAAGGGGGGGCTTAGCAGATACGCAGTATTTT	CASSAERGGLADTQYF
.	TRBD1	TRBV7-9	TRBJ2-7	TGTGCCAGCAGTTGGGGCCCCGACAGGGTTCAGAACGAGCAGTACTTC	CASSWGPDRVQNEQYF
.	TRBD2	TRBV10-2	TRBJ2-2	TGCGCCAGCAGGGGCGGGAGAACCGGGGAGCTGTTTTTT	CASRGGRTGELFF
.	TRBD2	TRBV18	TRBJ2-3	TGTGCCAGCTCACCGGGACTAGCGGGGACAGATACGCAGTATTTT	CASSPGLAGTDTQYF
.	.	TRBV4-3	TRBJ1-6	TGCGCCAGCAGCCAAGCCATCGGAGGGGCGCGGTCACCCCTCCACTTT	CASSQAIGGARSPLHF
.	.	TRBV18	TRBJ2-2	TGTGCCAGCACCCCTTTGAACGTAGCGTCCGCCGGGGAGCTGTTTTTT	CASTPLNVASAGELFF
.	.	TRBV7-9	TRBJ2-2	TGTGCCAGCAGCTTATTCGGGGGAGACACCGGGGAGCTGTTTTTT	CASSLFGGDTGELFF
.	.	TRBV6-1	TRBJ1-3	TGTGCCAGCAGTGAAGATGGAGGGGTAGACACCATATATTTT	CASSEDGGVDTIYF
few	.	TRBV9	TRBJ2-5	TGTGCCAGCAGCCCGTTGTCGGGGGAAGAGACCCAGTACTTC	CASSPLSGEETQYF
.	.	TRBV7-9	TRBJ2-1	TGTTCCAGCAGCTTCGTCACATTCTCCTACAATGAGCAGTTCTTC	CSSSFVTFSYNEQFF
once	TRBD1	TRBV5-1	TRBJ1-1	TGCGCCAGCACCCGGACAGGGAACACTGAAGCTTTCTTT	CASTRTGNTEAFF
.	TRBD1	TRBV19	TRBJ1-4	TGTGCCAGTAGCCGCCCAGGGGGAATGGATGAAAAACTGTTTTTT	CASSRPGGMDEKLFF
.	.	TRBV4-3	TRBJ1-4	TGCGCCAGCAGCCAAGTTCGAGACAGGTTACTAGGAGGAAAACTGTTTTTT	CASSQVRDRLLGGKLFF
.	.	TRBV28	TRBJ1-5	TGTGCCAGCAGTTTAATAGCAAATCAGCCCCAGCATTTT	CASSLIANQPQHF
once	TRBD2	TRBV5-1	TRBJ2-3	TGCGCCAGCAGCTTGGTTAGCGGGAGGGCCGGAGATACGCAGTATTTT	CASSLVSGRAGDTQYF
.	TRBD2	TRBV19	TRBJ2-3	TGTGCCAGTAGGCGGACTAGCGGGGGCACAGATACGCAGTATTTT	CASRRTSGGTDTQYF
.	.	TRBV7-2	TRBJ2-1	TGTGCCAGCAGCTTAATTTTACCCTCAGTCGTGTTCTTC	CASSLILPSVVFF
.	.	TRBV6-5	TRBJ1-5	TGTGCCAGCAGTTTAAGGTTGAGGGAGCCCCAGCATTTT	CASSLRLREPQHF